The T cell receptor (beta chain) under discussion was sequenced for a study of blood T cell repertoires in COVID-19. About the study: From the United States, Italy and Spain came samples of acute and convalescent COVID-19. PBMCs, B-cell-depleted T cells, or T cells provided the cDNA or gDNA that made up the material.

In the authors' workflow: Reference gene primers were amplified, and this amplification served to estimate nucleated cell counts. TCRdb's table, derived via immunoSEQ multiplex PCR, lists solely in-frame clones and lacks some. V and J calls and clone size come straight from that table; D and trimming were deduced from the DNA. The table records more than 150,000 clones, over 60% of them present only once. This TCR was recovered from a woman in her 70s with acute or convalescent COVID-19. The sequencing sample was made of peripheral blood.

CDR3 in amino acids: CASSPRQLANYGYTF. The CDR3 DNA is TGTGCCAGCAGTCCACGACAGCTAGCTAACTATGGCTACACCTTC. The chain couples TRBV2 to TRBJ1-2; tentatively, D is TRBD1 (5 bases). The germline V and J ends were trimmed by 5 bases and 0 bases, with 13 bases remaining between them. CDR1 SNHLY and CDR2 FYNNEI come from the germline V gene. The CDR3 consists of 15 residues.